This is a list of T cell receptor beta chains from one sample in a study of CD4+ T cells in melanoma. The assay was immunoSEQ multiplex PCR, and TCRdb's table has in-frame clones only and misses some. The sample lists about 13,000 clones, less than 85% occurring once. The specimen sequenced was cells from a culture (not recorded whether cultured in vitro). The receptors were sampled from a human donor with melanoma. Each CDR3 is given with its conserved first and last residue. Fields, in order: clone size, V gene, D gene, J gene, CDR3 protein, CDR3 DNA. A D gene is named only where the DNA matches it firmly. Only part of the rows carry a size: once, few, many, or a class if the clone is expanded.

abundance: .
v_gene: TRBV5-4
d_gene: TRBD2
j_gene: TRBJ2-5
CDR3aa: CASSLTGGEETQYF
CDR3nt: TGTGCCAGCAGCCTTACCGGGGGGGAAGAGACCCAGTACTTC

abundance: .
v_gene: TRBV9
d_gene: .
j_gene: TRBJ2-5
CDR3aa: CASSVAVGGRWETQYF
CDR3nt: TGTGCCAGCAGCGTCGCCGTGGGGGGCCGTTGGGAGACCCAGTACTTC

abundance: .
v_gene: TRBV15
d_gene: .
j_gene: TRBJ1-4
CDR3aa: CATSRSAGAINEKLFF
CDR3nt: TGTGCCACCAGCAGGTCAGCAGGGGCCATTAATGAAAAACTGTTTTTT

abundance: once
v_gene: TRBV2
d_gene: .
j_gene: TRBJ1-3
CDR3aa: CASSEQGNTIYF
CDR3nt: TGTGCCAGCAGTGAACAGGGAAACACCATATATTTT

abundance: .
v_gene: TRBV6-5
d_gene: TRBD1
j_gene: TRBJ2-1
CDR3aa: CASSYSRLFIRQGQFF
CDR3nt: TGTGCCAGCAGTTACTCAAGATTATTTATTCGACAGGGGCAGTTCTTC

abundance: .
v_gene: TRBV5-8
d_gene: .
j_gene: TRBJ1-6
CDR3aa: CASSFQGGGSPLHF
CDR3nt: TGTGCCAGCAGCTTCCAAGGCGGGGGTTCACCCCTCCACTTT

abundance: .
v_gene: TRBV6-1
d_gene: .
j_gene: TRBJ1-6
CDR3aa: CASWAGQSPLHF
CDR3nt: TGTGCCAGTTGGGCAGGGCAATCACCCCTCCACTTT

abundance: .
v_gene: TRBV6-5
d_gene: TRBD1
j_gene: TRBJ1-2
CDR3aa: CASSQGSGGWNGYTF
CDR3nt: TGTGCCAGCAGTCAGGGATCAGGGGGGTGGAATGGCTACACCTTC

abundance: .
v_gene: TRBV29-1
d_gene: .
j_gene: TRBJ2-3
CDR3aa: CSVTIVTGTDTQYF
CDR3nt: TGCAGCGTAACCATAGTTACCGGCACAGATACGCAGTATTTT

abundance: .
v_gene: TRBV6-5
d_gene: .
j_gene: TRBJ2-2
CDR3aa: CASSYDGNGELFF
CDR3nt: TGTGCCAGCAGTTACGACGGAAACGGGGAGCTGTTTTTT

abundance: few
v_gene: TRBV5-1
d_gene: .
j_gene: TRBJ1-2
CDR3aa: CASTPGLRANYGYTF
CDR3nt: TGCGCCAGCACCCCAGGGTTGAGGGCTAACTATGGCTACACCTTC

abundance: few
v_gene: TRBV29-1
d_gene: .
j_gene: TRBJ2-2
CDR3aa: CSVHWGSDTGELFF
CDR3nt: TGCAGCGTTCATTGGGGGTCGGACACCGGGGAGCTGTTTTTT

abundance: .
v_gene: TRBV5-6
d_gene: TRBD1
j_gene: TRBJ1-6
CDR3aa: CASSRYRDRAFGNSPLHF
CDR3nt: TGTGCCAGCAGCAGATACCGGGACAGGGCCTTCGGGAATTCACCCCTCCACTTT

abundance: .
v_gene: TRBV18
d_gene: .
j_gene: TRBJ2-7
CDR3aa: CASSPRLVAAASYEQYF
CDR3nt: TGTGCCAGCTCACCTCGTCTCGTTGCAGCTGCCTCCTACGAGCAGTACTTC

abundance: few
v_gene: TRBV6-1
d_gene: TRBD1
j_gene: TRBJ1-1
CDR3aa: CASTLFGGQGTEAFF
CDR3nt: TGTGCCAGCACCCTCTTTGGAGGACAGGGCACTGAAGCTTTCTTT

abundance: .
v_gene: TRBV6-6
d_gene: TRBD2
j_gene: TRBJ2-7
CDR3aa: CASRSGGSSYEQYF
CDR3nt: TGTGCCAGCCGTAGCGGGGGGAGCTCCTACGAGCAGTACTTC

abundance: few
v_gene: TRBV6-5
d_gene: .
j_gene: TRBJ2-7
CDR3aa: CASSSPRTAPYEQYF
CDR3nt: TGTGCCAGCAGTTCCCCCAGGACGGCGCCCTACGAGCAGTACTTC

abundance: .
v_gene: TRBV5-1
d_gene: .
j_gene: TRBJ2-5
CDR3aa: CASRRGELETQYF
CDR3nt: TGCGCCAGCAGACGAGGGGAATTGGAGACCCAGTACTTC

abundance: .
v_gene: TRBV29-1
d_gene: .
j_gene: TRBJ1-5
CDR3aa: CSVAGGYNQPQHF
CDR3nt: TGCAGCGTTGCGGGGGGCTACAATCAGCCCCAGCATTTT

abundance: .
v_gene: TRBV6-1
d_gene: .
j_gene: TRBJ2-7
CDR3aa: CASSEGYEQYF
CDR3nt: TGTGCCAGCAGTGAAGGGTACGAGCAGTACTTC

abundance: .
v_gene: TRBV5-6
d_gene: .
j_gene: TRBJ1-6
CDR3aa: CASSWWGATNSYNSPLHF
CDR3nt: TGTGCCAGCAGCTGGTGGGGGGCTACCAACTCCTATAATTCACCCCTCCACTTT

abundance: .
v_gene: TRBV18
d_gene: .
j_gene: TRBJ1-1
CDR3aa: CASSSGARAFF
CDR3nt: TGTGCCAGCTCATCTGGGGCTCGGGCTTTCTTT

abundance: few
v_gene: TRBV18
d_gene: .
j_gene: TRBJ1-1
CDR3aa: CASSTRGGNTEAFF
CDR3nt: TGTGCCAGCTCAACGAGAGGGGGGAACACTGAAGCTTTCTTT

abundance: .
v_gene: TRBV5-1
d_gene: .
j_gene: TRBJ2-3
CDR3aa: CASSLAGLAMGNTQYF
CDR3nt: TGCGCCAGCAGCTTGGCAGGGCTAGCGATGGGGAATACGCAGTATTTT

abundance: .
v_gene: TRBV9
d_gene: TRBD1
j_gene: TRBJ2-6
CDR3aa: CASSADRGGALSSGANVLTF
CDR3nt: TGTGCCAGCAGCGCGGACAGGGGAGGTGCTTTAAGCTCTGGGGCCAACGTCCTGACTTTC

abundance: few
v_gene: TRBV10-2
d_gene: .
j_gene: TRBJ2-1
CDR3aa: CASTSSGTENEQFF
CDR3nt: TGCGCCAGCACGAGCTCCGGGACGGAGAATGAGCAGTTCTTC

abundance: .
v_gene: TRBV5-6
d_gene: .
j_gene: TRBJ1-2
CDR3aa: CASSTGPYGYTF
CDR3nt: TGTGCCAGCAGTACAGGGCCCTATGGCTACACCTTC

abundance: once
v_gene: TRBV2
d_gene: .
j_gene: TRBJ2-1
CDR3aa: CASGSYNEQFF
CDR3nt: TGTGCCAGCGGTTCCTACAATGAGCAGTTCTTC

abundance: .
v_gene: TRBV7-3
d_gene: TRBD2
j_gene: TRBJ2-3
CDR3aa: CASSLRLAGGGDTQYF
CDR3nt: TGTGCCAGCAGCTTACGCCTAGCGGGGGGCGGTGATACGCAGTATTTT

abundance: once
v_gene: TRBV5-4
d_gene: TRBD1
j_gene: TRBJ1-1
CDR3aa: CASSREVNRGEAFF
CDR3nt: TGTGCCAGCAGCAGAGAGGTGAACAGGGGTGAAGCTTTCTTT

abundance: .
v_gene: TRBV6-6
d_gene: .
j_gene: TRBJ2-7
CDR3aa: CASSYPEARSRYEQYF
CDR3nt: TGTGCCAGCAGTTACCCGGAAGCCCGGAGCAGGTACGAGCAGTACTTC

abundance: .
v_gene: TRBV20-1
d_gene: .
j_gene: TRBJ2-1
CDR3aa: CSASPRDEQFF
CDR3nt: TGCAGTGCAAGCCCCCGAGATGAGCAGTTCTTC

abundance: .
v_gene: TRBV29-1
d_gene: .
j_gene: TRBJ1-1
CDR3aa: CSVEDRPGRFF
CDR3nt: TGCAGCGTTGAAGATCGCCCCGGGCGCTTCTTT

abundance: .
v_gene: TRBV7-2
d_gene: TRBD2
j_gene: TRBJ2-7
CDR3aa: CASSPRLAGDEQYF
CDR3nt: TGTGCCAGCAGCCCGCGACTAGCGGGGGACGAGCAGTACTTC

abundance: .
v_gene: TRBV5-4
d_gene: TRBD2
j_gene: TRBJ2-3
CDR3aa: CASSFSGVNTDTQYF
CDR3nt: TGTGCCAGCAGTTTTAGCGGGGTCAACACAGATACGCAGTATTTT

abundance: .
v_gene: TRBV5-1
d_gene: TRBD2
j_gene: TRBJ2-5
CDR3aa: CASSLGLAGQETQYF
CDR3nt: TGCGCCAGCAGCTTGGGACTAGCGGGGCAAGAGACCCAGTACTTC

abundance: .
v_gene: TRBV6-5
d_gene: .
j_gene: TRBJ1-1
CDR3aa: CASSLTGNTEAFF
CDR3nt: TGTGCCAGCAGCTTAACAGGGAACACTGAAGCTTTCTTT

abundance: medium-sized
v_gene: TRBV19
d_gene: .
j_gene: TRBJ1-5
CDR3aa: CASSIDTVQPQHF
CDR3nt: TGTGCCAGTAGTATAGACACGGTACAGCCCCAGCATTTT

abundance: .
v_gene: TRBV6-1
d_gene: .
j_gene: TRBJ2-1
CDR3aa: CASSEALRAYNEQFF
CDR3nt: TGTGCCAGCAGTGAAGCTCTGCGGGCCTACAATGAGCAGTTCTTC

abundance: .
v_gene: TRBV6-1
d_gene: .
j_gene: TRBJ2-1
CDR3aa: CASSVYNEQFF
CDR3nt: TGTGCCAGCAGCGTCTACAATGAGCAGTTCTTC

abundance: .
v_gene: TRBV5-1
d_gene: TRBD2
j_gene: TRBJ2-5
CDR3aa: CASSLRGGETQYF
CDR3nt: TGCGCCAGCAGCTTGCGGGGAGGGGAGACCCAGTACTTC

abundance: .
v_gene: TRBV7-9
d_gene: TRBD1
j_gene: TRBJ2-2
CDR3aa: CASSWLGTGTTGELFF
CDR3nt: TGTGCCAGCAGCTGGCTCGGGACAGGGACCACCGGGGAGCTGTTTTTT

abundance: few
v_gene: TRBV5-1
d_gene: TRBD2
j_gene: TRBJ2-3
CDR3aa: CASSLWTSGGGTDTQYF
CDR3nt: TGCGCCAGCAGCCTATGGACTAGCGGGGGCGGCACAGATACGCAGTATTTT

abundance: .
v_gene: TRBV18
d_gene: TRBD1
j_gene: TRBJ1-5
CDR3aa: CASSPTGPDYSNQPQHF
CDR3nt: TGTGCCAGCTCACCGACAGGGCCCGATTATAGCAATCAGCCCCAGCATTTT

abundance: few
v_gene: TRBV2
d_gene: .
j_gene: TRBJ2-7
CDR3aa: CASTFPLSYEQYF
CDR3nt: TGTGCCAGCACCTTTCCCCTCTCCTACGAGCAGTACTTC

abundance: .
v_gene: TRBV13
d_gene: TRBD2
j_gene: TRBJ2-2
CDR3aa: CASSSGLADTGELFF
CDR3nt: TGTGCCAGCAGCTCGGGACTAGCGGACACCGGGGAGCTGTTTTTT

abundance: few
v_gene: TRBV19
d_gene: TRBD1
j_gene: TRBJ2-7
CDR3aa: CASSIKGTGGHEQYF
CDR3nt: TGTGCCAGTAGTATTAAAGGGACAGGGGGCCACGAGCAGTACTTC

abundance: .
v_gene: TRBV4-1
d_gene: .
j_gene: TRBJ2-7
CDR3aa: CASSLAGTYEQYF
CDR3nt: TGCGCCAGCAGCCTCGCGGGGACCTACGAGCAGTACTTC

abundance: few
v_gene: TRBV2
d_gene: .
j_gene: TRBJ1-3
CDR3aa: CASSREWGNTIYF
CDR3nt: TGTGCCAGCTCAAGGGAATGGGGAAACACCATATATTTT

abundance: .
v_gene: TRBV5-1
d_gene: .
j_gene: TRBJ1-1
CDR3aa: CASSLSARGSEAFF
CDR3nt: TGCGCCAGCAGCTTGTCAGCGCGCGGGTCGGAAGCTTTCTTT

abundance: few
v_gene: TRBV5-1
d_gene: TRBD2
j_gene: TRBJ2-5
CDR3aa: CASSLRPSGGQETQYF
CDR3nt: TGCGCCAGCAGCTTGAGGCCTAGCGGGGGGCAAGAGACCCAGTACTTC

abundance: few
v_gene: TRBV7-9
d_gene: .
j_gene: TRBJ1-1
CDR3aa: CASSLMRVENTEAFF
CDR3nt: TGTGCCAGCAGCTTAATGCGGGTAGAGAACACTGAAGCTTTCTTT

abundance: .
v_gene: TRBV18
d_gene: .
j_gene: TRBJ2-5
CDR3aa: CASSPQVSETQYF
CDR3nt: TGTGCCAGCTCACCCCAAGTGTCGGAGACCCAGTACTTC

abundance: .
v_gene: TRBV6-6
d_gene: .
j_gene: TRBJ1-1
CDR3aa: CASSLGTDTEAFF
CDR3nt: TGTGCCAGCAGTCTAGGGACGGATACTGAAGCTTTCTTT

abundance: .
v_gene: TRBV6-1
d_gene: .
j_gene: TRBJ1-2
CDR3aa: CASSPLRYGYTF
CDR3nt: TGTGCCAGCAGCCCACTACGCTATGGCTACACCTTC

abundance: .
v_gene: TRBV18
d_gene: TRBD1
j_gene: TRBJ1-1
CDR3aa: CASSPTPSGGGTEAFF
CDR3nt: TGTGCCAGCTCACCTACCCCCTCAGGGGGAGGCACTGAAGCTTTCTTT